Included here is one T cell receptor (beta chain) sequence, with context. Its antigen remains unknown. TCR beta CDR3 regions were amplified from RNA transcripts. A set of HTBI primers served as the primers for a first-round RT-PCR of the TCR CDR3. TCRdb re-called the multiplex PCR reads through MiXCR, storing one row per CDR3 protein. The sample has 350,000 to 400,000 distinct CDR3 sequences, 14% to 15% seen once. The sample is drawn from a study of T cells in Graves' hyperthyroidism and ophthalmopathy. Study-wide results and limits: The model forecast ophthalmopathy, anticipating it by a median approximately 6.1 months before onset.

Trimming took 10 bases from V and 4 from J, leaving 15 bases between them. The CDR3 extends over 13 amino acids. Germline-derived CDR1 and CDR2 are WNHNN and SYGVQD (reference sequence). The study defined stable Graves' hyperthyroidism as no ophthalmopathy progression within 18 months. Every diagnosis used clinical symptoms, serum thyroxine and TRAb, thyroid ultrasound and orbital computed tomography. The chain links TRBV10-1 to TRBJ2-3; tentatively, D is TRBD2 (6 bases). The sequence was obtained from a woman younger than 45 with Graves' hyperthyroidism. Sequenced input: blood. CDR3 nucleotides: TGCGCCATCACAGGAGGGCGGGCAGATACGCAGTATTTT. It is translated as CAITGGRADTQYF.